The 7 T cell receptor beta chains listed next were all sequenced from one sample in a study of PD-1 blockade in classical Hodgkin lymphoma. Assay: immunoSEQ multiplex PCR; the TCRdb copy retains only in-frame clones and omits some. The sample lists about 15,000 clones, 55% to 70% occurring once. Every patient had relapsed following autologous stem cell transplantation, and cohorts differed in brentuximab vedotin exposure. Sample: peripheral blood mononuclear cells (PBMCs), taken at baseline. These receptors were obtained from a human donor with classical Hodgkin lymphoma.

The V call is TRBV7-9, the J call TRBJ2-7; a possible D gene is TRBD2 (5 bases). The CDR3 has 15 residues. Trimming removed 5 bases from V and 3 bases from J, with 17 bases in between. Germline CDR1 and CDR2: SEHNR and FQNEAQ (reference sequence). CDR3 nucleotides: TGTGCCAGCAGCCTGAGCCGGGATCCGAGCTACGAGCAGTACTTC. Translated, it gives CASSLSRDPSYEQYF.

The V call is TRBV10-3, the J call TRBJ2-7; D not certain. V lost 2 bases, J lost 2 bases, and 16 bases lay in between. The germline V gene encodes CDR1 ENHRY and CDR2 SYGVKD. The CDR3 extends over 16 amino acids. The CDR3 DNA sequence: TGTGCCATCAGTGAGCCCCTGGCGGTCCAAACCTACGAGCAGTACTTC. Its translation is CAISEPLAVQTYEQYF.

The chain carries TRBV7-9 and TRBJ2-3, with a tentative D call TRBD2 (6 bases). Trimming shortened V by 7 bases and J by 6 bases, and 20 bases separated the two germline ends. This CDR3 is built from 15 residues. Germline values: CDR1 SEHNR, CDR2 FQNEAQ (reference sequence). CDR3 residues: CASTFGTPLGDTQYF. In DNA form, the CDR3 reads TGTGCCAGCACCTTCGGGACTCCCCTAGGGGATACGCAGTATTTT.

The chain uses TRBV6-6 and TRBJ2-2; D remains unclear. V was cut by 5 bases and J by 6 bases, with 10 bases left in between. The CDR3 is 13 amino acids. Per the germline V gene, CDR1 is MNHNY and CDR2 is SVGAGI (reference sequence). CDR3 region: CASSGKGAGELFF. CDR3 sequence (DNA): TGTGCCAGCAGTGGGAAAGGAGCCGGGGAGCTGTTTTTT.

The chain uses TRBV29-1 and TRBJ1-2, with D possibly matching TRBD1 (6 bases). Trimming stripped 7 bases from V and 6 bases from J, with 18 bases between. The CDR3 spans 13 residues. Looked up from germline, CDR1 is SQVTM and CDR2 is ANQGSEA. CDR3 amino acids: CSANKGGADGYTF. The CDR3 coding sequence is TGCAGCGCGAACAAGGGGGGCGCAGATGGCTACACCTTC.

The V and J genes are TRBV14 and TRBJ2-7; TRBD1 matches 7 bases. Germline assignment: CDR1 SGHDN and CDR2 FVKESK. J gave up 3 bases and V 4 bases, and 9 bases lay outside the gene matches. This CDR3 is 15 amino acids long. CDR3 sequence reads: CASSPRWDSDYEQYF. CDR3 nucleotide sequence: TGTGCCAGCAGCCCCCGCTGGGACAGTGACTACGAGCAGTACTTC.

The genes are TRBV9 and TRBJ1-2; D perhaps matches TRBD1 (6 bases). Germline-derived CDR1 and CDR2 are SGDLS and YYNGEE. The CDR3 spans 15 residues. Trimming stripped 4 bases from V and 2 bases from J, with 15 bases between. The CDR3 protein is CASSPLGQTNYGYTF. The CDR3 DNA follows: TGTGCCAGCAGCCCCTTGGGACAAACGAACTATGGCTACACCTTC.